Listed below are T cell receptor beta chains from one sample, sequenced in a study of PD-1 blockade in classical Hodgkin lymphoma. Using immunoSEQ multiplex PCR, the repertoire was profiled, and TCRdb retains in-frame clones only, with some absent. Of around 36,000 clones listed, around 86% were seen once; the top ten hold around 9.7%. Sample: peripheral blood mononuclear cells (PBMCs), taken at baseline. The receptor set was obtained from a human donor with classical Hodgkin lymphoma. Both conserved end residues are part of each CDR3. The D gene is left open where the match is weak. Not every row has a clone size; where given, it reads once, few, many or a size class.

>15|NA|NA|TRBJ2-1|TRBV7-2
TGTGCCAGCAGCTTAAGGAGGGTGACGGGACATGAGCAGTTCTTC
CASSLRRVTGHEQFF
>15|NA|NA|TRBJ2-1|TRBV4-2
TGTGCCAGCAGCCAAGAGGGGCGGGACCCTAATGAGCAGTTCTTC
CASSQEGRDPNEQFF
>15|NA|NA|TRBJ1-5|TRBV5-1
TGCGCCAGCAGCTTTGATCCCGGGGGTAGTCAGCCCCAGCATTTT
CASSFDPGGSQPQHF
>12|NA|NA|TRBJ1-2|TRBV6-5
TGTGCCAGCAGCTTCCTCAACTATGGCTACACCTTC
CASSFLNYGYTF
>13|NA|NA|TRBJ1-2|TRBV5-5
TGTGCCAGCAGCTTGCAGGGGTACTATGGCTACACCTTC
CASSLQGYYGYTF
>17|TRBD1|NA|TRBJ1-2|TRBV19
TGTGCCAGTACCCCGGGACAGGGGGCCCACCTCCGGCCCGGCTACACCTTC
CASTPGQGAHLRPGYTF
>14|TRBD1|NA|TRBJ2-5|TRBV18
TGTGCCAGCTCACCGGGACAGGCCCAAGAGACCCAGTACTTC
CASSPGQAQETQYF
>14|NA|once|TRBJ2-7|TRBV10-3
TGTGCCATCAATAGCGAGGGGCCCATCTACGAGCAGTACTTC
CAINSEGPIYEQYF
>14|TRBD1|NA|TRBJ1-1|TRBV5-1
TGCGCCAGCAGCAGGGGACAGGGGAACACTGAAGCTTTCTTT
CASSRGQGNTEAFF
>17|TRBD2|few|TRBJ2-1|TRBV19
TGTGCCAGTAGTATCTATGCTAGCGGGGTGTTCTTTGATGAGCAGTTCTTC
CASSIYASGVFFDEQFF
>17|NA|NA|TRBJ1-1|TRBV9
TGTGCCAGCAGCGTAGGTGGGGGGGCTATACCCAACACTGAAGCTTTCTTT
CASSVGGGAIPNTEAFF
>17|NA|NA|TRBJ1-5|TRBV19
TGTGCCAGTAGTATAATTGGGATCACGGGGAGCAATCAGCCCCAGCATTTT
CASSIIGITGSNQPQHF
>13|TRBD2|NA|TRBJ2-7|TRBV25-1
TGTGCCAGCAGTCTGGCGGGGGCCTACGAGCAGTACTTC
CASSLAGAYEQYF
>13|NA|NA|TRBJ2-3|TRBV2
TGTGCCAGCAGTACAGGGGGGGCAGATACGCAGTATTTT
CASSTGGADTQYF
>16|TRBD1|NA|TRBJ2-2|TRBV19
TGTGCCAGTAGTATAGGCACAGGGGGGAACACCGGGGAGCTGTTTTTT
CASSIGTGGNTGELFF
>13|TRBD1|once|TRBJ2-3|TRBV6-1
TGTGCCAGCAGTCCGGACAGGGGAGATACGCAGTATTTT
CASSPDRGDTQYF
>15|NA|NA|TRBJ2-7|TRBV6-6
TGTGCCAGCAGCCGATACCGGACGCAGACCTACGAGCAGTACTTC
CASSRYRTQTYEQYF
>13|NA|once|TRBJ2-1|TRBV4-3
TGCGCCAGCAGCCAAGGAGGGGCCAATGAGCAGTTCTTC
CASSQGGANEQFF
>14|TRBD1|NA|TRBJ2-2|TRBV19
TGTGCCAGTCGGGACAGGGGGAACACCGGGGAGCTGTTTTTT
CASRDRGNTGELFF
>16|NA|NA|TRBJ1-3|TRBV6-5
TGTGCCAGCAGTTACTCAGGTGTGACCTCCCAAAACACCATATATTTT
CASSYSGVTSQNTIYF
>14|TRBD1|NA|TRBJ2-7|TRBV27
TGTGCCAGCAGTTTATGGGACAGAACCTACGAGCAGTACTTC
CASSLWDRTYEQYF
>18|TRBD2|NA|TRBJ2-6|TRBV27
TGTGCCAGCAGGGAGGTAGCGGGAGTTTTCTCTGGGGCCAACGTCCTGACTTTC
CASREVAGVFSGANVLTF
>14|NA|NA|TRBJ1-5|TRBV18
TGTGCCAGCTCACCAATGGGGAGCAATCAGCCCCAGCATTTT
CASSPMGSNQPQHF
>18|TRBD1|NA|TRBJ2-3|TRBV7-3
TGTGCCAGCAGCCTCGGCCCCCGACAGGGGGCGAGGGGTGATACGCAGTATTTT
CASSLGPRQGARGDTQYF
>16|NA|NA|TRBJ2-2|TRBV19
TGTGCCAGTAGTCCAGACAGGACCGCGAACACCGGGGAGCTGTTTTTT
CASSPDRTANTGELFF
>14|NA|NA|TRBJ2-1|TRBV14
TGTGCCAGCTCATGGACGGGGACCTACAATGAGCAGTTCTTC
CASSWTGTYNEQFF
>13|TRBD2|NA|TRBJ2-7|TRBV29-1
TGCAGCGCCAACCGGGGGGAGAGCTACGAGCAGTACTTC
CSANRGESYEQYF
>13|NA|NA|TRBJ1-1|TRBV13
TGTGCCAGCTCCCGAACCGGGGGCACTGAAGCTTTCTTT
CASSRTGGTEAFF
>14|TRBD1|NA|TRBJ1-5|TRBV2
TGTGCCAGCAGTCGGGGACAGTATAATCAGCCCCAGCATTTT
CASSRGQYNQPQHF
>15|NA|NA|TRBJ1-3|TRBV30
TGTGCCTGGAGTGTAGGACGGACTCCTGGAAACACCATATATTTT
CAWSVGRTPGNTIYF
>14|NA|NA|TRBJ1-4|TRBV27
TGTGCCAGCAGTCGAATTGCAACTAATGAAAAACTGTTTTTT
CASSRIATNEKLFF
>16|NA|NA|TRBJ2-6|TRBV18
TGTGCCAGCTCACCTAGAACAGGGTCCGGGGCCAACGTCCTGACTTTC
CASSPRTGSGANVLTF
>13|NA|NA|TRBJ2-3|TRBV9
TGTGCCAGCACCCCGCAGGGTCAAGATACGCAGTATTTT
CASTPQGQDTQYF
>12|NA|NA|TRBJ1-5|TRBV6-6
TGTGCCAGCGGCGAAGGTAATCAGCCCCAGCATTTT
CASGEGNQPQHF
>14|NA|NA|TRBJ2-5|TRBV27
TGTGCCAGCAGTTCTCTCAGGGTTTGGGAGACCCAGTACTTC
CASSSLRVWETQYF
>16|TRBD2|few|TRBJ2-1|TRBV2
TGTGCCAGCAATACAGTAGCGGGAGGGAGAGTCAATGAGCAGTTCTTC
CASNTVAGGRVNEQFF
>16|TRBD2|NA|TRBJ2-4|TRBV4-2
TGTGCCAGCAGCCCTTCGGGGGGGGTAGCCAAAAACATTCAGTACTTC
CASSPSGGVAKNIQYF
>17|NA|medium-sized|TRBJ1-3|TRBV19
TGTGCCAGTCACAAGGGAGTATGGGCTTCCTCTGGAAACACCATATATTTT
CASHKGVWASSGNTIYF
>13|NA|NA|TRBJ1-5|TRBV6-1
TGTGCCAGCAGTGATAGTTTTCAGGGGCCCGAGCATTTT
CASSDSFQGPEHF
>14|NA|NA|TRBJ2-3|TRBV13
TGTGCCAGCAGATCCGGGTATATCACAGATACGCAGTATTTT
CASRSGYITDTQYF
>15|NA|NA|TRBJ2-5|TRBV7-6
TGTGCCAGCAGATTTAACAGGGACCCGGGAGAGACCCAGTACTTC
CASRFNRDPGETQYF
>13|NA|NA|TRBJ1-2|TRBV28
TGTGCCACCTACTCCGGGGCCCACTATGGCTACACCTTC
CATYSGAHYGYTF
>16|NA|NA|TRBJ2-5|TRBV9
TGTGCCAGCAGCCCCCGATGGGGAGAGTTGAGGGAGACCCAGTACTTC
CASSPRWGELRETQYF
>12|TRBD1|NA|TRBJ2-1|TRBV10-3
TGTGCCATCTCGGGACAGAACAATGAGCAGTTCTTC
CAISGQNNEQFF
>13|NA|NA|TRBJ2-5|TRBV6-1
TGTGCCAGCAGGATCAGGGGAGGAGAGACCCAGTACTTC
CASRIRGGETQYF